The entry below gives a single T cell receptor beta chain sequence along with its context. Its antigen is currently unknown. This specimen comes from a study of cytomegalovirus exposure and HLA in healthy donors. The PCR was carried out with 60 Vbeta primers and 13 Jbeta primers. TCRdb's table, derived via immunoSEQ multiplex PCR, lists solely in-frame clones and lacks some. The sample records roughly 100,000 clones, roughly 80% being singletons. Germline V gene lookup returns CDR1 SGHTA and CDR2 FQGNSA. Trimming cost V 0 bases and J 8 bases, with 15 bases left between them. This CDR3 is built from 15 residues. Study results and limitations: A later analysis found common viral pathogens apparently linked to several of the most significant clusters.

Sequencing was performed on PBMCs. The chain links TRBV7-2 to TRBJ2-3; D ambiguous. This receptor was obtained from a woman aged 40 to 49 in good health and CMV-seropositive. CDR3 amino acids: CASSLAPSGGGTQYF. CDR3 DNA: TGTGCCAGCAGCTTAGCCCCCAGTGGCGGTGGTACGCAGTATTTT. The full variable domain, with the rest looked up from reference TRBV7-2 and TRBJ2-3, is GAGVSQSPSNKVTEKGKDVELRCDPISGHTALYWYRQSLGQGLEFLIYFQGNSAPDKSGLPSDRFSAERTGGSVSTLTIQRTQQEDSAVYLCASSLAPSGGGTQYFGPGTRLTVL.